A selection of T cell receptor beta chains follows, all from one sample in a study of blood T cell repertoires in COVID-19. Assay used: immunoSEQ multiplex PCR; TCRdb lists only in-frame clones, some missing. The sample shows 230,000 or so clones, more than 65% of them seen only once. The sequencing input was PBMCs or T cells enriched from blood (not recorded which). The receptors shown here come from a man in his fifties or sixties who had recovered from COVID-19. The CDR3 runs from the conserved cysteine through the conserved F or W. The D gene is left open where the match is weak. Clone sizes are given selectively: once, few, many, or a class where the clone is expanded.

D gene	V gene	J gene	clone size	CDR3 protein	CDR3 DNA
TRBD2	TRBV9	TRBJ2-5	.	CASSVGGGADETQYF	TGTGCCAGCAGCGTCGGCGGGGGGGCGGACGAGACCCAGTACTTC
.	TRBV7-2	TRBJ2-2	once	CASSFTRTRNGELFF	TGTGCCAGCAGCTTCACGCGAACTAGAAACGGGGAGCTGTTTTTT
TRBD1	TRBV7-8	TRBJ2-7	.	CASSFRQGLYEQYF	TGTGCCAGCAGCTTCCGACAGGGTCTCTACGAGCAGTACTTC
TRBD1	TRBV7-3	TRBJ2-7	.	CASSSDRGHEQYF	TGTGCCAGCAGCTCGGACAGGGGTCACGAGCAGTACTTC
.	TRBV19	TRBJ2-3	.	CASKRLGTDTQYF	TGTGCCAGTAAGCGGTTGGGGACAGATACGCAGTATTTT
.	TRBV11-2	TRBJ1-2	.	CASSSYYGYTF	TGTGCCAGCAGCTCCTACTATGGCTACACCTTC
TRBD1	TRBV9	TRBJ1-3	.	CASSVVPWDRPDSGNTIYF	TGTGCCAGCAGCGTAGTACCCTGGGACAGGCCAGACTCTGGAAACACCATATATTTT
.	TRBV12-5	TRBJ1-1	.	CASGLVIHPTEAFF	TGTGCTAGTGGTTTGGTAATACATCCCACTGAAGCTTTCTTT
TRBD1	TRBV14	TRBJ1-2	.	CASSQDLRDRGYDYGYTF	TGTGCCAGCAGCCAAGATCTCCGGGACAGGGGTTACGACTATGGCTACACCTTC
.	TRBV11-3	TRBJ1-1	.	CASGTGLRNTEAFF	TGTGCCAGCGGTACGGGACTCCGGAACACTGAAGCTTTCTTT
TRBD1	TRBV10-1	TRBJ2-2	.	CASSSTGWAGELFF	TGCGCCAGCAGTTCGACAGGGTGGGCCGGGGAGCTGTTTTTT
TRBD2	TRBV7-2	TRBJ2-1	.	CASSLGLAGNEQFF	TGTGCCAGCAGCTTAGGACTAGCGGGGAATGAGCAGTTCTTC
.	TRBV11-1	TRBJ2-3	.	CASGLGRSTDTQYF	TGTGCCAGCGGCCTGGGGAGGAGCACAGATACGCAGTATTTT
TRBD1	TRBV9	TRBJ1-3	.	CASSVDGRGYTIYF	TGTGCCAGCAGCGTCGACGGCAGGGGGTACACCATATATTTT
.	TRBV5-1	TRBJ2-7	.	CASSLDSPSSYEQYF	TGCGCCAGCAGCTTGGACAGTCCCAGCTCCTACGAGCAGTACTTC
.	TRBV3-1/TRBV3-2	TRBJ1-1	.	CASSRGHAGTEAFF	TGTGCCAGCAGCCGGGGACACGCTGGCACTGAAGCTTTCTTT
TRBD1	TRBV19	TRBJ2-5	.	CASSMGPQQGVTQYF	TGTGCCAGTAGTATGGGACCGCAGCAGGGGGTGACCCAGTACTTC
TRBD1	TRBV5-6	TRBJ1-6	.	CASSLKQGAQANSPLHF	TGTGCCAGCAGCTTGAAGCAGGGGGCGCAGGCCAATTCACCCCTCCACTTT
.	TRBV19	TRBJ1-5	once	CASSTRTASNQPQHF	TGTGCCAGTAGTACTCGGACAGCTAGCAATCAGCCCCAGCATTTT
TRBD1	TRBV5-1	TRBJ1-4	.	CASSLMKRGTGALGQVEKLFF	TGCGCCAGCAGCTTAATGAAACGTGGCACAGGGGCCTTAGGGCAGGTCGAAAAACTGTTTTTT
.	TRBV14	TRBJ2-2	.	CASSQDLVPGELFF	TGTGCCAGCAGCCAAGATTTAGTCCCCGGGGAGCTGTTTTTT
.	TRBV11-3	TRBJ1-1	.	CASSLGGGRLNTEAFF	TGTGCCAGCAGCTTAGGGGGGGGCCGATTGAACACTGAAGCTTTCTTT
TRBD2	TRBV29-1	TRBJ2-7	.	CSADKAGVAHEQYF	TGCAGCGCTGATAAAGCGGGAGTGGCCCACGAGCAGTACTTC
TRBD1	TRBV7-3	TRBJ1-6	once	CASSLPTPDRVLSPFNSPLHF	TGTGCCAGCAGCTTACCCACACCTGACAGGGTACTATCCCCCTTTAATTCACCCCTCCACTTT
TRBD2	TRBV19	TRBJ2-5	.	CASRLNGASGLKPETQYF	TGTGCCAGCAGACTTAACGGGGCTAGCGGGCTAAAACCAGAGACCCAGTACTTC
TRBD1	TRBV7-6	TRBJ1-1	.	CASSHRDRNTEAFF	TGTGCCAGCAGCCACCGGGACAGAAACACTGAAGCTTTCTTT
.	TRBV3-1/TRBV3-2	TRBJ1-6	once	CASSQTGQFTPLHF	TGTGCCAGCAGCCAAACGGGACAATTCACACCCCTCCACTTT
TRBD1	TRBV4-1	TRBJ1-6	.	CASSLTSGTGGAGLHF	TGCGCCAGCAGCTTAACTTCCGGGACAGGGGGCGCTGGGCTCCACTTT
TRBD2	TRBV13	TRBJ2-5	few	CASTLAGGRLQETQYF	TGTGCCAGCACCCTAGCGGGAGGGCGCCTCCAAGAGACCCAGTACTTC
TRBD1	TRBV7-6	TRBJ2-3	.	CASSWRTGTGTNTDTQYF	TGTGCCAGCAGCTGGCGAACCGGGACAGGGACAAACACAGATACGCAGTATTTT
TRBD2	TRBV11-2	TRBJ2-1	.	CASSLDLREAYNEQFF	TGTGCCAGCAGCTTAGATCTACGGGAGGCCTACAATGAGCAGTTCTTC
.	TRBV3-1/TRBV3-2	TRBJ1-2	many	CASSQQGFTGYTF	TGTGCCAGCAGCCAACAGGGTTTTACAGGCTACACCTTC
.	TRBV7-9	TRBJ1-5	.	CASSPTGANQPQHF	TGTGCCAGCAGCCCAACAGGCGCCAATCAGCCCCAGCATTTT
TRBD1	TRBV7-9	TRBJ2-2	.	CASSLGQRTGELFF	TGTGCCAGCAGCTTGGGACAGCGGACCGGGGAGCTGTTTTTT
TRBD1	TRBV4-3	TRBJ2-2	.	CASSKDGQAKAGELFF	TGCGCCAGCAGCAAAGACGGACAGGCGAAGGCCGGGGAGCTGTTTTTT
.	TRBV7-2	TRBJ2-7	.	CASSRGAGFGEQYF	TGTGCCAGCAGCCGGGGGGCGGGGTTCGGCGAGCAGTACTTC
TRBD1	TRBV7-3	TRBJ2-7	.	CASSPGGAYEQYF	TGTGCCAGCAGTCCAGGGGGAGCCTACGAGCAGTACTTC
.	TRBV7-3	TRBJ2-1	.	CASSPGVNNEQFF	TGTGCCAGCAGCCCCGGGGTGAACAATGAGCAGTTCTTC
TRBD1	TRBV3-1/TRBV3-2	TRBJ2-2	.	CASSQGQGATGELFF	TGTGCCAGCAGCCAGGGGCAGGGGGCGACCGGGGAGCTGTTTTTT
.	TRBV7-9	TRBJ2-1	.	CASSLDPAPNEQFF	TGTGCCAGCAGCTTAGACCCAGCGCCCAATGAGCAGTTCTTC
TRBD1	TRBV7-2	TRBJ1-2	once	CASSSWDRGHYGYTF	TGTGCCAGCAGCTCCTGGGACAGGGGGCACTATGGCTACACCTTC